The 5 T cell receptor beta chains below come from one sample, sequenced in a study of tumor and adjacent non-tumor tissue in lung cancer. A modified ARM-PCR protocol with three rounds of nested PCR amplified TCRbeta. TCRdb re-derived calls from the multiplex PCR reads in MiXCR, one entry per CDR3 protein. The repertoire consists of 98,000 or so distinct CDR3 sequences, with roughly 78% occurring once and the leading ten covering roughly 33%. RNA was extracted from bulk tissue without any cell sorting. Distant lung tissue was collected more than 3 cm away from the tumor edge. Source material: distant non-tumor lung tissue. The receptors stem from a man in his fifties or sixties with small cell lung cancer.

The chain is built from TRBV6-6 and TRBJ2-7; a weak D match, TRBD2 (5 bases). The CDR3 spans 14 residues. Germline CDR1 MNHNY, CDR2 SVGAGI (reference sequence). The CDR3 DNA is TGTGCCAGCAGTTACGAGAAGGGCTTCTACGAGCGGCACGTC. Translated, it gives CASSYEKGFYERHV.

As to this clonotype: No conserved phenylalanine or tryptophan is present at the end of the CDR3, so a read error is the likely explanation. The CDR3 sequence: CASILRNPGANVLTS. CDR3 nucleotide sequence: TGTGCCAGCATCCTGCGGAACCCTGGGGCCAACGTCCTGACTTCC. The J gene is TRBJ2-6, the V gene TRBV5-4, with no clear D. Trimming left V 6 bases short and J 2 bases short, with 12 bases between. The CDR3 runs 15 residues. Germline V gives CDR1 SGHNT, CDR2 YYREEE (reference sequence).

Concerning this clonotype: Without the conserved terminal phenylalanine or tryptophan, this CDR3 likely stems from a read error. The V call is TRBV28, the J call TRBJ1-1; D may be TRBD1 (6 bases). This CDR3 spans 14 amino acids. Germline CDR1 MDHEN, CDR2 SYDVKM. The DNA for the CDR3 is TGTGCCAGCAGTCATACGAGGGGGACCACTGACGCTTTCATT. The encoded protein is CASSHTRGTTDAFI.

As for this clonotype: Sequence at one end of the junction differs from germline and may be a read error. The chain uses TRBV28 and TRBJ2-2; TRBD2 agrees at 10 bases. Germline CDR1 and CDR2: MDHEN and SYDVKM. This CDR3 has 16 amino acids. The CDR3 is CGSGLLAGVGTGELFF. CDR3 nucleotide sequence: TGTGGCAGCGGCTTGCTAGCGGGAGTCGGCACCGGGGAGCTGTTTTTT. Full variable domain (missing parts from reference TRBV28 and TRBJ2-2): DVKVTQSSRYLVKRTGEKVFLECVQDMDHENMFWYRQDPGLGLRLIYFSYDVKMKEKGDIPEGYSVSREKKERFSLILESASTNQTSMYLCGSGLLAGVGTGELFFGEGSRLTVL.

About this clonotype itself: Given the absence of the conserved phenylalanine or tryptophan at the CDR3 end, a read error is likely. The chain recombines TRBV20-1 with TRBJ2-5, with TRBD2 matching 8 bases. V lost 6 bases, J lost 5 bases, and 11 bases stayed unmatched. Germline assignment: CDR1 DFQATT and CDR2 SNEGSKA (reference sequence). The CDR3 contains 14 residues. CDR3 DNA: TGCAGTGCCCCGGGGGGGCGGGAGTTGGAGACCCAGTACTCT. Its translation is CSAPGGRELETQYS.